This is a list of T cell receptor beta chains from one sample in a study of OX40 agonist ivuxolimab in advanced cancers. Generated by immunoSEQ multiplex PCR, the TCRdb table keeps only in-frame clones and is missing some. In the table there are 35,000 to 55,000 clones, over 70% of which are singletons. This specimen was CD4+ or CD8+ T cells sorted from blood, taken in a trial of the OX40 agonist ivuxolimab. These receptors were obtained from an adult with an advanced solid tumor such as melanoma, head and neck, liver or kidney cancer. The CDR3 runs from the conserved cysteine through the conserved F or W. A D gene is named only where the DNA matches it firmly. A row's size may be missing; if present it is once, few, many or a size class.

clone size: NA; D gene: NA; V gene: TRBV7-2; J gene: TRBJ1-5; CDR3 protein: CASSAQAGSNQPQHF; CDR3 DNA: TGTGCCAGCAGCGCGCAAGCGGGTAGCAATCAGCCCCAGCATTTT
clone size: NA; D gene: TRBD1; V gene: TRBV5-6; J gene: TRBJ1-2; CDR3 protein: CASSLVGTDDNGYTF; CDR3 DNA: TGTGCCAGCAGCTTGGTGGGGACAGATGATAATGGCTACACCTTC
clone size: NA; D gene: NA; V gene: TRBV25-1; J gene: TRBJ2-7; CDR3 protein: CASSGNVGTAYEQYF; CDR3 DNA: TGTGCCAGCAGTGGCAATGTCGGAACCGCCTACGAGCAGTACTTC
clone size: NA; D gene: TRBD2; V gene: TRBV19; J gene: TRBJ2-1; CDR3 protein: CASSIQGLPYNEQFF; CDR3 DNA: TGTGCCAGTAGTATCCAGGGACTACCCTACAATGAGCAGTTCTTC
clone size: NA; D gene: TRBD2; V gene: TRBV5-1; J gene: TRBJ2-7; CDR3 protein: CASSLAPIRGSSYEQYF; CDR3 DNA: TGCGCCAGCAGCTTGGCTCCGATCCGCGGGAGCTCCTACGAGCAGTACTTC
clone size: NA; D gene: TRBD1; V gene: TRBV6-1; J gene: TRBJ2-5; CDR3 protein: CAISRDRGYQETQYF; CDR3 DNA: TGTGCCATCAGTAGGGACAGGGGGTACCAAGAGACCCAGTACTTC
clone size: NA; D gene: TRBD2; V gene: TRBV5-1; J gene: TRBJ2-3; CDR3 protein: CASSFPGAGGSTDTQYF; CDR3 DNA: TGCGCCAGCAGCTTCCCCGGGGCGGGAGGGTCCACAGATACGCAGTATTTT
clone size: NA; D gene: TRBD2; V gene: TRBV7-2; J gene: TRBJ2-7; CDR3 protein: CAVDGGSSYEQYF; CDR3 DNA: TGTGCCGTGGACGGCGGGAGCTCCTACGAGCAGTACTTC
clone size: medium-sized; D gene: NA; V gene: TRBV5-4; J gene: TRBJ1-5; CDR3 protein: CASSTAGGNQPQHF; CDR3 DNA: TGTGCCAGCAGCACTGCAGGGGGCAATCAGCCCCAGCATTTT
clone size: NA; D gene: NA; V gene: TRBV7-2; J gene: TRBJ2-3; CDR3 protein: CASSSGLATADTQYF; CDR3 DNA: TGTGCCAGCAGCTCCGGGCTAGCGACGGCAGATACGCAGTATTTT
clone size: NA; D gene: TRBD2; V gene: TRBV5-5; J gene: TRBJ2-3; CDR3 protein: CASSLVTSGSGDTQYF; CDR3 DNA: TGTGCCAGCAGCTTAGTAACTAGCGGGAGTGGTGATACGCAGTATTTT
clone size: NA; D gene: NA; V gene: TRBV4-2; J gene: TRBJ2-5; CDR3 protein: CASSQESTETQYF; CDR3 DNA: TGTGCCAGCAGCCAAGAATCCACGGAGACCCAGTACTTC
clone size: NA; D gene: TRBD2; V gene: TRBV4-1; J gene: TRBJ2-7; CDR3 protein: CASSQEGGLAGGPPEQYF; CDR3 DNA: TGCGCCAGCAGCCAAGAAGGGGGACTAGCGGGAGGGCCCCCCGAGCAGTACTTC
clone size: NA; D gene: NA; V gene: TRBV30; J gene: TRBJ1-5; CDR3 protein: CAWRRPGSNQPQHF; CDR3 DNA: TGTGCCTGGAGGAGGCCAGGAAGCAATCAGCCCCAGCATTTT
clone size: NA; D gene: TRBD2; V gene: TRBV11-2; J gene: TRBJ2-3; CDR3 protein: CASSLLAGSTDTQYF; CDR3 DNA: TGTGCCAGCAGCCTACTAGCGGGGTCCACAGATACGCAGTATTTT
clone size: NA; D gene: TRBD1; V gene: TRBV7-9; J gene: TRBJ2-1; CDR3 protein: CASSRLPGQKNSYNEQFF; CDR3 DNA: TGTGCCAGCAGCCGCCTCCCGGGACAGAAGAACTCCTACAATGAGCAGTTCTTC
clone size: NA; D gene: NA; V gene: TRBV7-6; J gene: TRBJ2-2; CDR3 protein: CASSSLKNTGELFF; CDR3 DNA: TGTGCCAGCAGCTCACTCAAGAACACCGGGGAGCTGTTTTTT
clone size: NA; D gene: NA; V gene: TRBV30; J gene: TRBJ2-1; CDR3 protein: CAWAPWWEAVSNEQFF; CDR3 DNA: TGTGCCTGGGCTCCGTGGTGGGAGGCGGTTTCGAATGAGCAGTTCTTC
clone size: once; D gene: TRBD2; V gene: TRBV28; J gene: TRBJ2-3; CDR3 protein: CASSLQGGVDTQYF; CDR3 DNA: TGTGCCAGCAGTTTGCAGGGAGGGGTGGATACGCAGTATTTT
clone size: NA; D gene: NA; V gene: TRBV6-6; J gene: TRBJ1-3; CDR3 protein: CASTDRLNTIYF; CDR3 DNA: TGTGCCAGCACCGACAGGCTTAACACCATATATTTT
clone size: NA; D gene: NA; V gene: TRBV18; J gene: TRBJ1-6; CDR3 protein: CASSPSPTGTVYSPLHF; CDR3 DNA: TGTGCCAGCTCCCCTTCCCCGACAGGCACAGTGTATTCACCCCTCCACTTT
clone size: NA; D gene: NA; V gene: TRBV5-1; J gene: TRBJ1-1; CDR3 protein: CASSFPYGGGEVTEAFF; CDR3 DNA: TGCGCCAGCAGCTTTCCCTATGGGGGAGGGGAGGTCACTGAAGCTTTCTTT
clone size: NA; D gene: TRBD1; V gene: TRBV18; J gene: TRBJ2-7; CDR3 protein: CASSPPGTGGTQYF; CDR3 DNA: TGTGCCAGCTCACCACCCGGGACAGGGGGAACGCAGTACTTC
clone size: NA; D gene: TRBD1; V gene: TRBV6-5; J gene: TRBJ2-7; CDR3 protein: CASSRDRVAYEQYF; CDR3 DNA: TGTGCCAGCAGTCGGGACAGGGTAGCCTACGAGCAGTACTTC
clone size: few; D gene: NA; V gene: TRBV5-1; J gene: TRBJ2-2; CDR3 protein: CASRSFAGNTGELFF; CDR3 DNA: TGCGCCAGCCGGTCTTTTGCAGGGAACACCGGGGAGCTGTTTTTT
clone size: NA; D gene: NA; V gene: TRBV7-6; J gene: TRBJ1-4; CDR3 protein: CASSPTRINEKLFF; CDR3 DNA: TGTGCCAGCAGCCCGACAAGAATAAACGAAAAACTGTTTTTT
clone size: NA; D gene: NA; V gene: TRBV7-9; J gene: TRBJ2-7; CDR3 protein: CASSLRGRYEQYF; CDR3 DNA: TGTGCCAGCAGCTTACGAGGGAGGTACGAGCAGTACTTC